These 26 T cell receptor beta chains originate from one sample sequenced in a study of T-cell reconstitution after alpha-beta-depleted transplantation in children. Unique molecular identifiers featured in how the TCRbeta library was prepared. TCRdb passed the PCR reads through MiXCR, listing each CDR3 protein once. The sample yields 550,000 to 600,000 distinct CDR3 sequences, approximately 22% seen once. The source was PBMCs, mostly from graft donor cells, collected 360 days after TCRalphabeta/CD19-depleted stem cell transplant. These TCRs come from a boy under three years old who had a stem cell transplant for acute myeloid leukemia, so the T cells may come from the graft donor.

This sequence joins TRBV20-1 and TRBJ1-4; D is unclear. V lost 0 bases and J lost 10, with 15 bases in between. The germline V gene encodes CDR1 DFQATT and CDR2 SNEGSKA (reference sequence). CDR3 length equals 14 residues. DNA of the CDR3: TGCAGTGCTAGAGAAGGGAATCACGGCGGAAAACTGTTTTTT. Translating it yields CSAREGNHGGKLFF.

This clonotype was seen at least ten times. The CDR3 sequence: CASSVLSLAGYNEQFF. The DNA for the CDR3 is TGTGCCAGCAGCGTACTTAGTCTGGCAGGGTACAATGAGCAGTTCTTC. The chain joins TRBV9 to TRBJ2-1, with D possibly being TRBD1 (5 bases). This CDR3 region has 16 residues. Germline V gene sequence: CDR1 SGDLS, CDR2 YYNGEE. V was cut by 1 base and J by 4 bases, with 15 bases left in between.

This clonotype occurred many times. The chain joins TRBV12-3 or TRBV12-4 to TRBJ2-7; TRBD2 matches at 10 bases. The CDR3 sequence is 14 residues long. The J segment lost 4 bases and the V segment lost 7 bases, leaving 7 bases of the junction unmatched. The CDR3 coding sequence is TGTGCCAGCACTCTAAGGACTAGCGGATACGAGCAGTACTTC. Amino acids: CASTLRTSGYEQYF.

This clonotype was seen more than once but under ten times. The chain uses TRBV6-5 and TRBJ1-2; no clear D gene. Trimming stripped 3 bases from V and 6 bases from J, with 11 bases between. Germline V CDR1 and CDR2: MNHEY, SVGAGI. This CDR3 spans 13 amino acids. The CDR3 protein is CASSYRVGDGYTF. The CDR3 DNA follows: TGTGCCAGCAGTTATAGGGTCGGGGATGGCTACACCTTC.

This clonotype has more than one count but fewer than ten. CDR3 DNA sequence: TGTGCCAGCAGTCACGCCGGAGGGGGTGGTTCACCCCTCCACTTT. Its protein product is CASSHAGGGGSPLHF. The chain recombines TRBV6-5 with TRBJ1-6; tentative D call: TRBD1 (6 bases). The germline V gene encodes CDR1 MNHEY and CDR2 SVGAGI. The germline V and J ends were trimmed by 5 bases and 9 bases, with 17 bases remaining between them. The CDR3 is 15 amino acids.

CDR3 sequence: CSAGQGKQETQYF. The CDR3 nucleotides are TGCAGTGCTGGACAGGGGAAGCAAGAGACCCAGTACTTC. The chain joins TRBV20-1 to TRBJ2-5; 9 nucleotides agree with TRBD1. The CDR3 has 13 amino acids. Germline values: CDR1 DFQATT, CDR2 SNEGSKA (reference sequence). V dropped 5 bases and J dropped 2; count of bases not matched to a gene: 3.

As to this clonotype: Mismatch with germline at one junction end may stem from a read error. The chain has TRBV4-2 and TRBJ1-2; TRBD1 matches at 7 bases. CDR1 LGHNA and CDR2 YNFKEQ come from the germline V gene. This CDR3 comprises 18 residues. The CDR3 sequence: CASGHWPSRGQTNYGYTF. DNA of the CDR3: TGTGCCAGCGGCCACTGGCCCTCTAGGGGACAGACGAACTATGGCTACACCTTC.

V gene TRBV20-1 combines with J gene TRBJ2-5; 11 bases align to TRBD2. Germline-derived CDR1 and CDR2 are DFQATT and SNEGSKA (reference sequence). The CDR3 is 15 residues long. Trimming at V came to 5 bases and at J to 5 bases, leaving 10 bases not matched to a gene. CDR3 sequence reads: CSAPPLAGGRETQYF. In DNA form, the CDR3 reads TGCAGTGCTCCCCCCTTAGCGGGGGGGCGGGAGACCCAGTACTTC.

This clonotype was seen only a few times. The chain carries TRBV6-1 and TRBJ2-7, with TRBD1 matching 10 bases. CDR3 length: 13 residues. Germline V gives CDR1 MNHNS, CDR2 SASEGT. With V trimmed by 4 bases and J by 4 bases, 1 base remained unmatched. The CDR3 loop reads CASSGDRGYEQYF. CDR3 sequence (DNA): TGTGCCAGCAGTGGGGACAGGGGTTACGAGCAGTACTTC.

The chain recombines TRBV20-1 with TRBJ2-1; D may match TRBD1 or TRBD2 (6 bases each). Germline V lookup: CDR1 DFQATT, CDR2 SNEGSKA (reference sequence). The CDR3 runs 15 residues. Trimming took 5 bases from V and 3 from J, leaving 17 bases between them. The CDR3 here is CSAGRSRGGYNEQFF. The CDR3 coding sequence is TGCAGTGCTGGCAGATCCAGGGGAGGCTACAATGAGCAGTTCTTC.

This clonotype appeared once. V and J are TRBV7-8 and TRBJ1-1; 8 bases align to TRBD1. Germline trimming cut 5 bases from V and 0 bases from J; bases unmatched to any gene: 8. Germline lookup yields CDR1 SGHVS and CDR2 FQNEAQ. This CDR3 spans 16 amino acids. The CDR3 sequence is CASSALPGQVNTEAFF. CDR3 DNA sequence: TGTGCCAGCAGCGCCTTACCGGGACAGGTGAACACTGAAGCTTTCTTT.

This clonotype was counted at least ten times. This rearrangement joins TRBV11-3 to TRBJ2-3; D is unresolved. Germline V gene data show CDR1 as SGHNT and CDR2 as YENEEA. Trimming took off 5 bases at V and 2 bases at J, with 11 bases between the two ends. The CDR3 totals 14 residues. CDR3 in DNA: TGTGCCAGCAGCCCCCGGGTCTTCACAGATACGCAGTATTTT. It codes for CASSPRVFTDTQYF.

The J gene is TRBJ1-1, the V gene TRBV12-3 or TRBV12-4; D remains ambiguous. The germline V and J ends were trimmed by 4 bases and 3 bases, with 12 bases remaining between them. This CDR3 has 14 amino acids. This CDR3 is CASSSRSRDTEAFF. The DNA of the CDR3 is TGTGCCAGCAGTTCTCGTAGTCGGGACACTGAAGCTTTCTTT.

This clonotype was observed a few times. The rearrangement joins TRBV15 to TRBJ2-7; 9 nucleotides align to TRBD1. The CDR3 totals 16 residues. Germline V gives CDR1 LNHNV, CDR2 YYDKDF (reference sequence). V was pared by 3 bases and J by 0 bases, with 6 bases of the junction left unmatched. The CDR3 region is CATSRDRDRVSYEQYF. The CDR3 DNA follows: TGTGCCACCAGCAGGGACCGGGACAGGGTCTCCTACGAGCAGTACTTC.

Ten or more counts support this clonotype. A read error may produce the germline difference seen at one junction end. The J gene is TRBJ2-1, the V gene TRBV29-1; the match to TRBD2 covers 10 bases. Germline V gene sequence: CDR1 SQVTM, CDR2 ANQGSEA. The CDR3 extends over 14 amino acids. This CDR3 reads CSVEAGGRMNEQFF. The CDR3 region has the DNA TGCAGCGTGGAAGCGGGGGGGCGAATGAATGAGCAGTTCTTC.

The V and J genes are TRBV12-3 or TRBV12-4 and TRBJ1-2; weak D call: TRBD1 (5 bases). This CDR3 region has 15 residues. V was trimmed by 2 bases and J by 6 bases, leaving 16 bases between them. The CDR3 sequence: CASSLSRQGRDGYTF. The DNA for the CDR3 is TGTGCCAGCAGTTTATCCCGGCAGGGTAGGGATGGCTACACCTTC.

This clonotype was seen at least ten times. This chain joins TRBV20-1 and TRBJ1-1; TRBD1 is a possible D gene (6 bases). V was pared by 1 base and J by 0 bases, with 24 bases between. This CDR3 spans 19 amino acids. The germline CDR1 and CDR2 sequences are DFQATT and SNEGSKA (reference sequence). CDR3 region: CSARGGEGTFYNLNTEAFF. CDR3 nucleotides: TGCAGTGCTAGAGGGGGGGAAGGGACATTCTATAATCTGAACACTGAAGCTTTCTTT.

V gene TRBV28 combines with J gene TRBJ2-3; D might be TRBD2 (5 bases). Trimming pared 3 bases from V and 2 bases from J, leaving 12 bases between. Germline CDR1 and CDR2: MDHEN and SYDVKM. CDR3 length: 15 amino acids. The CDR3: CASSFEGIYTDTQYF. The CDR3, as DNA: TGTGCCAGCAGTTTTGAGGGTATATACACAGATACGCAGTATTTT.

The CDR3 coding sequence is TGTGCCAGCAGCTTACAGGGGGTGGGTTCACCCCTCCACTTT. It yields the protein CASSLQGVGSPLHF. The chain combines TRBV7-2 with TRBJ1-6; 7 bases line up with TRBD1. V shed 2 bases, J shed 9 bases, and the junction held 4 bases outside the gene matches. CDR3 size: 14 residues. CDR1 SGHTA and CDR2 FQGNSA come from the germline V gene.

This clonotype came up a few times. The chain recombines TRBV2 with TRBJ2-3; D uncertain. Trimming took 3 bases from V and 3 from J, leaving 10 bases between them. In germline, CDR1 is SNHLY, CDR2 FYNNEI. This CDR3 has 14 residues. CDR3 nucleotide sequence: TGTGCCAGCAGTGATGGGCGGCCAACAGATACGCAGTATTTT. The encoded protein is CASSDGRPTDTQYF.

The gene calls are TRBV6-5 and TRBJ2-7; D call uncertain. Germline assignment: CDR1 MNHEY and CDR2 SVGAGI. With 0 bases removed from V and 2 bases from J, the gap between germline ends came to 14 bases. This CDR3 has 16 amino acids. CDR3 nucleotide sequence: TGTGCCAGCAGTTACTCGAGTCAGGATCCTACCTACGAGCAGTACTTC. Amino acids: CASSYSSQDPTYEQYF.

The chain carries TRBV21-1 and TRBJ2-7; the D segment call TRBD1 is taken from the table without a DNA check. TRBV21-1 is termed a pseudogene. The CDR3 is 15 residues long. The CDR3 region has the DNA TGTGCCAGCAGTTCCGCCCCACAGGGACCCTACGAGCAGTACTTC. Translating it yields CASSSAPQGPYEQYF.

V is TRBV28 and J is TRBJ1-6; 8 nucleotides line up with TRBD1. The length of the CDR3 is 16 residues. Germline CDR1 reads MDHEN; CDR2 reads SYDVKM. V shed 4 bases and J 11 bases; nucleotides not matched to a gene: 13. In DNA, the CDR3 is TGTGCCAGCAGTTATAGGGCGGACAGGGCGAGGACACCCCTCCACTTT. Translated, it gives CASSYRADRARTPLHF.

The chain links TRBV6-1 to TRBJ2-4, with a weak D call TRBD2 (5 bases). Trimming removed 7 bases at V and 0 bases at J, with 16 bases between. Germline CDR1 and CDR2: MNHNS and SASEGT. The length of the CDR3 is 16 residues. This CDR3 reads CASTPAGSLAKNIQYF. The CDR3 coding sequence is TGTGCCAGCACTCCTGCGGGCAGCTTAGCCAAAAACATTCAGTACTTC.

A few counts support this clonotype. The chain employs TRBV14 and TRBJ1-5; TRBD1 agrees at 9 bases. CDR1 SGHDN and CDR2 FVKESK come from the germline V gene. The ends lost 2 bases at V and 5 bases at J; junction bases unmatched: 7. The CDR3 loop spans 16 amino acids. The CDR3 here is CASSQRRDRADQPQHF. The CDR3 bases are TGTGCCAGCAGCCAAAGGAGGGACAGGGCCGATCAGCCCCAGCATTTT.

The chain joins TRBV29-1 to TRBJ2-2; D unresolved. Trimming pared 1 base from V and 7 bases from J, leaving 10 bases between. This CDR3 has 13 amino acids. Germline values: CDR1 SQVTM, CDR2 ANQGSEA. CDR3 bases: TGCAGCGTTGAAGGGAATGTAAGCGGGGAGCTGTTTTTT. Translating gives CSVEGNVSGELFF.